A selection of T cell receptor beta chains follows, all from one sample in a study of blood T cell repertoires in COVID-19. Method: immunoSEQ multiplex PCR; TCRdb's copy keeps in-frame clones and lacks some. Of about 250,000 clones listed, just over 85% are singletons. The sequenced sample was peripheral blood. These receptors were collected from a man older than 75 with acute or convalescent COVID-19. CDR3s include the opening cysteine and the closing phenylalanine or tryptophan. A D gene is named only where the DNA matches it firmly. Some rows have no size entry. The others give once, few or many, or a class for an expanded clone.

V	size	D	J	DNA	CDR3
TRBV28	-	-	TRBJ1-2	TGTGCCAGCGCCCCAGGAGGGATGCGGGGCTACACCTTC	CASAPGGMRGYTF
TRBV15	few	TRBD2	TRBJ2-7	TGTGCCACCAGCCAAGAGTGGGGGAGGGGTGAGCAGTACTTC	CATSQEWGRGEQYF
TRBV6-5	-	-	TRBJ2-7	TGTGCCAGCAGTTCCGACCGGCGGGAATCCTACGAGCAGTACTTC	CASSSDRRESYEQYF
TRBV19	-	TRBD2	TRBJ2-7	TGTGCCAGTAGTGTGGAGACTAGCGGGACGGGCGAGCAGTACTTC	CASSVETSGTGEQYF
TRBV7-8	-	-	TRBJ1-2	TGTGCCAGCGGGGGGGTCTATGGCTACACCTTC	CASGGVYGYTF
TRBV24-1	-	-	TRBJ2-3	TGTGCCACCAGTGATTTAAGCAGGGGCGCCACAGATACGCAGTATTTT	CATSDLSRGATDTQYF
TRBV4-2	-	-	TRBJ1-5	TGTGCCAGCAGCCAAGATAAATTCAGGGGTAAACAGCCCCAGCATTTT	CASSQDKFRGKQPQHF
TRBV6-6	-	-	TRBJ2-3	TGTGCCAGCAGTTACCTCGCCACTACAGGATCAGATACGCAGTATTTT	CASSYLATTGSDTQYF
TRBV19	-	-	TRBJ1-1	TGTGCCAGTAGTAACACAGAGAACACTGAAGCTTTCTTT	CASSNTENTEAFF
TRBV29-1	once	TRBD1	TRBJ1-2	TGCAGCTACAGGGGGACTGATGGCTACACCTTC	CSYRGTDGYTF
TRBV5-1	-	-	TRBJ1-2	TGCGCCAGCGGCCAACAGGGAGGGGACTATGGCTACACCTTC	CASGQQGGDYGYTF
TRBV7-2	-	TRBD1	TRBJ1-4	TGTGCCAGCAGCTTAGCGCGACAGGGGGCAGGTGAAAAACTGTTTTTT	CASSLARQGAGEKLFF
TRBV6-5	-	-	TRBJ1-1	TGTGCCAGCAGAACCGACGGGGGGAACACTGAAGCTTTCTTT	CASRTDGGNTEAFF
TRBV7-2	-	-	TRBJ2-5	TGTGCCAGCAGCTACAGCCCCTCGACCCAAGAGACCCAGTACTTC	CASSYSPSTQETQYF
TRBV28	-	TRBD1	TRBJ1-6	TGTGCCAGCAGTTTTCTCCAGGGGGATTATTCACCCCTCCACTTT	CASSFLQGDYSPLHF
TRBV11-2	-	TRBD1	TRBJ1-2	TGTGCCAGCAGCCACGGGACAGGGAGGCCTAGCGGCTACACCTTC	CASSHGTGRPSGYTF
TRBV6-5	-	-	TRBJ1-1	TGTGCCAGCAGTTACAGGGGTATTAACACTGAAGCTTTCTTT	CASSYRGINTEAFF
TRBV29-1	-	TRBD1	TRBJ2-1	TGCAGCGGCGGGACAGGGGGTAACAATGAGCAGTTCTTC	CSGGTGGNNEQFF
TRBV7-2	few	-	TRBJ1-6	TGTGCCAGCAGCTTAGACAGGGCCTATAATTCACCCCTCCACTTT	CASSLDRAYNSPLHF
TRBV19	once	-	TRBJ1-2	TGTGCCAGTAGTATAGGCGGTCTTGGCTACACCTTC	CASSIGGLGYTF